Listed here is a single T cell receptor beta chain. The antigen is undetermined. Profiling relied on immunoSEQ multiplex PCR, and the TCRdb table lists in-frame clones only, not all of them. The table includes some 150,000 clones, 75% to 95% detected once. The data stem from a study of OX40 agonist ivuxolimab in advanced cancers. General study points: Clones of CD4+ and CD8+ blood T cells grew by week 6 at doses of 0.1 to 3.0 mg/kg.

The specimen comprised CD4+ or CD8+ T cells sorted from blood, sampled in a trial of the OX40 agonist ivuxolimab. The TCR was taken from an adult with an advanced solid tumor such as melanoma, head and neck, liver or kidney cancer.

The CDR3 DNA follows: TGTGCCAGCAGCGTACCCGGGACCAACACTGAAGCTTTCTTT. It is translated as CASSVPGTNTEAFF. The rearrangement joins TRBV9 to TRBJ1-1, with a possible D match to TRBD1 (5 bases). Trimming pared 1 base from V and 2 bases from J, leaving 9 bases between. Germline V gene data show CDR1 as SGDLS and CDR2 as YYNGEE. The CDR3 has 14 amino acids.